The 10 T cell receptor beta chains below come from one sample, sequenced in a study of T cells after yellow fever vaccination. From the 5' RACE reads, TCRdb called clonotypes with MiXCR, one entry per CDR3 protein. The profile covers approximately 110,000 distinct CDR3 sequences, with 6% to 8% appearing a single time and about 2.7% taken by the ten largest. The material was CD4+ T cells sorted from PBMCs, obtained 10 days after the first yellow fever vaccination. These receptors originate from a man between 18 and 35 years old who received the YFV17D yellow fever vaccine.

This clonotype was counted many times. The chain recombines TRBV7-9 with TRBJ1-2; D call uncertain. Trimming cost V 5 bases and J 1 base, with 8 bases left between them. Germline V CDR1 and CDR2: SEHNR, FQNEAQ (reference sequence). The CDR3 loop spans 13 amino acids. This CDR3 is CASSQTNNYGYTF. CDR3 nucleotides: TGTGCCAGCAGCCAGACCAATAACTATGGCTACACCTTC. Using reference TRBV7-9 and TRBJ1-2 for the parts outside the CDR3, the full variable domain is DTGVSQNPRHKITKRGQNVTFRCDPISEHNRLYWYRQTLGQGPEFLTYFQNEAQLEKSRLLSDRFSAERPKGSFSTLEIQRTEQGDSAMYLCASSQTNNYGYTFGSGTRLTVV.

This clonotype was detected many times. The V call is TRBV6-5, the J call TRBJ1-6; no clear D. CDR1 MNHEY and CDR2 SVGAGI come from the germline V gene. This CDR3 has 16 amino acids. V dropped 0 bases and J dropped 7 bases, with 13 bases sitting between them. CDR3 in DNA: TGTGCCAGCAGTTACTCGACTCCGGGTTGGAATTCACCCCTCCACTTT. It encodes CASSYSTPGWNSPLHF.

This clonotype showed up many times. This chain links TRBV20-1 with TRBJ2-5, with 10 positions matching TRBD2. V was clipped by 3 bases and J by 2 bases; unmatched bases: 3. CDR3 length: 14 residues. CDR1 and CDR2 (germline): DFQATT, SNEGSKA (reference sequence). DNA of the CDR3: TGCAGTGCTAGTACTAGCGGGGTTCAAGAGACCCAGTACTTC. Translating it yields CSASTSGVQETQYF.

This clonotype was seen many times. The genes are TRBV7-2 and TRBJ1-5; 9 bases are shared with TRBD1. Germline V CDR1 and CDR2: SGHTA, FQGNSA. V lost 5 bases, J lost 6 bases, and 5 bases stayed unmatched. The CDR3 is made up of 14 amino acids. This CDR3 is CASSPGTGSQPQHF. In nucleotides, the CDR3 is TGTGCCAGCAGCCCCGGGACAGGGTCTCAGCCCCAGCATTTT.

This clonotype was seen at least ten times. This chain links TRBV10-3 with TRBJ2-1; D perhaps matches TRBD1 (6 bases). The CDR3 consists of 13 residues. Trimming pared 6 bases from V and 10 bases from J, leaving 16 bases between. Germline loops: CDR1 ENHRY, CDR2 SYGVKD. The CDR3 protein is CAIRQGLTKEQFF. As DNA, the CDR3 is TGTGCCATCAGACAGGGTTTAACGAAGGAGCAGTTCTTC.

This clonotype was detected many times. The CDR3 DNA reads TGTGCCAGCACACAGGGTCGAGGGGAGCTGTTTTTT. The encoded protein is CASTQGRGELFF. The J gene is TRBJ2-2, the V gene TRBV12-3 or TRBV12-4; a possible D gene is TRBD1 (6 bases). V shed 7 bases and J shed 8 bases, with 11 bases lying between them. This CDR3 has 12 amino acids.

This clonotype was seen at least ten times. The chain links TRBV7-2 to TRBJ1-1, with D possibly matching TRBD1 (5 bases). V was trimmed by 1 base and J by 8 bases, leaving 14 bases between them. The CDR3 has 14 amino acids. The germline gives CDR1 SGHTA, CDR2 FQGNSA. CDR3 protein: CASSLVGQGLEAFF. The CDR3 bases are TGTGCCAGCAGCTTAGTCGGTCAGGGACTGGAAGCTTTCTTT.

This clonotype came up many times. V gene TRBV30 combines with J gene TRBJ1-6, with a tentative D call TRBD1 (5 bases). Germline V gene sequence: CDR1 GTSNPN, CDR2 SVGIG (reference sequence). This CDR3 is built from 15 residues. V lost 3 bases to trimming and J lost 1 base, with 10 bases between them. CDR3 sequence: CAWSPGESYNSPLHF. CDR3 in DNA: TGTGCCTGGAGCCCGGGGGAGTCCTATAATTCACCCCTCCACTTT.

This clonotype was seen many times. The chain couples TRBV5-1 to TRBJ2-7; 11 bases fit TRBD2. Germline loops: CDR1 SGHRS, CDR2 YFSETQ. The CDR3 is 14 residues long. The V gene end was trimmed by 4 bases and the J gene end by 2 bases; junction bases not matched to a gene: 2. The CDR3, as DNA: TGCGCCAGCAGCCTTAGCGGGGGGGCCTACGAGCAGTACGTC. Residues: CASSLSGGAYEQYV.

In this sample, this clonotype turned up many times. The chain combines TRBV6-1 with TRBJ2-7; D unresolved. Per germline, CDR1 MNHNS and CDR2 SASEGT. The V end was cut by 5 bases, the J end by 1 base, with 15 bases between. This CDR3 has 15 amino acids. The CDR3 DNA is TGTGCCAGCAGTCTCGGGCCGATGGGGTCCTACGAGCAGTACTTC. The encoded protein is CASSLGPMGSYEQYF.